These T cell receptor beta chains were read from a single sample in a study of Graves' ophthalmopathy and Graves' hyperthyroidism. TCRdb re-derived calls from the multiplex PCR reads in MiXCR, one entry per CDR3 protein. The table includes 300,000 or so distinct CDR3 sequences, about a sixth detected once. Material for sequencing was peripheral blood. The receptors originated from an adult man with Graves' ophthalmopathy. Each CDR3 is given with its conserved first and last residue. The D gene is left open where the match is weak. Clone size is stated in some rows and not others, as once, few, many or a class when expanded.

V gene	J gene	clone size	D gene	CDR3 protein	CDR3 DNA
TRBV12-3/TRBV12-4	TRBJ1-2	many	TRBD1	CASSPGQVWGYTF	TGTGCCAGCAGCCCGGGACAGGTGTGGGGCTACACCTTC
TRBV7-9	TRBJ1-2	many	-	CASSLAPDILYGYTF	TGTGCCAGCAGCTTAGCCCCAGACATTTTGTATGGCTACACCTTC
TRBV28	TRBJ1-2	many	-	CASSARQEVDYGYTF	TGTGCCAGCAGTGCACGACAGGAGGTAGACTATGGCTACACCTTC
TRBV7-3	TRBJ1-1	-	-	CASSLQSNTEAFF	TGTGCCAGCTCTCTCCAGTCGAACACTGAAGCTTTCTTT
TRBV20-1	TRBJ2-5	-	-	CSASKKQETQYF	TGCAGTGCTAGTAAGAAACAAGAGACCCAGTACTTC
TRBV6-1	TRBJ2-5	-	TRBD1	CASSPWWTGIWETQYF	TGTGCCAGCAGTCCCTGGTGGACAGGGATATGGGAGACCCAGTACTTC
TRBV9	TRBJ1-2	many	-	CASSVGESRGYTF	TGTGCCAGCAGCGTAGGGGAGAGTCGTGGCTACACCTTC
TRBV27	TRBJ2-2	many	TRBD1	CASSPKTGVNGELFF	TGTGCCAGCAGTCCCAAAACAGGGGTTAACGGGGAGCTGTTTTTT
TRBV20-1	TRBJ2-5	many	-	CSARWTGETQYF	TGCAGTGCTAGATGGACCGGAGAGACCCAGTACTTC
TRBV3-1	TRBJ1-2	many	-	CASRKDSTRGYTF	TGTGCCAGCAGAAAAGACTCGACCCGGGGCTACACCTTC
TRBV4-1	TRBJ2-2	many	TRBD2	CASSQGIAGGPGGELFF	TGCGCCAGCAGCCAAGGGATAGCGGGGGGACCAGGCGGGGAGCTGTTTTTT
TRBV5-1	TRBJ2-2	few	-	CASSLWGGPTGELFF	TGCGCCAGCAGCTTGTGGGGGGGCCCCACCGGGGAGCTGTTTTTT
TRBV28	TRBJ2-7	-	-	CASGPEPASSYEQYF	TGTGCCAGCGGGCCCGAGCCAGCGAGCTCCTACGAGCAGTACTTC
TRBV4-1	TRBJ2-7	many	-	CASSQGHGTVYEQYF	TGCGCCAGCAGCCAAGGACACGGGACGGTATACGAGCAGTACTTC
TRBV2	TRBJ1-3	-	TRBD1	CASTGTASGNTIYF	TGTGCCAGCACCGGGACAGCATCTGGAAACACCATATATTTT
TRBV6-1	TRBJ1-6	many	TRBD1	CASSPGQGRANSPLHF	TGTGCCAGCAGCCCGGGACAGGGAAGAGCAAATTCACCCCTCCACTTT
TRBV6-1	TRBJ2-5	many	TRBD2	CASSRGSGAETQYF	TGTGCCAGCAGTAGGGGTAGCGGGGCCGAGACCCAGTACTTC
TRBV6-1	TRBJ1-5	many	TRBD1	CASSDKTGANQPQHF	TGTGCCAGCAGTGACAAAACAGGGGCCAATCAGCCCCAGCATTTT
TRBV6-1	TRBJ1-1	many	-	CASRTGFHTEAFF	TGTGCCAGCAGGACAGGTTTCCACACTGAAGCTTTCTTT
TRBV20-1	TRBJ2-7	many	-	CSAPTGAFRVHEQYF	TGCAGTGCCCCGACGGGGGCCTTCAGGGTCCACGAGCAGTACTTC
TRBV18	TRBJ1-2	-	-	CASSPSTTRTYTF	TGTGCCAGCTCCCCCAGTACGACGCGAACCTACACCTTC
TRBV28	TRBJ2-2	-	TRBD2	CASEAGGRTTGELFF	TGTGCCAGCGAAGCTGGCGGGAGGACCACCGGGGAGCTGTTTTTT
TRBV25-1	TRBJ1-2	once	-	CASSDWEGGYTF	TGTGCCAGCAGTGATTGGGAGGGAGGCTACACCTTC
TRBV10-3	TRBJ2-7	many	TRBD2	CAISESGSGVNEQYF	TGTGCCATCAGTGAGTCAGGTAGCGGGGTTAACGAGCAGTACTTC
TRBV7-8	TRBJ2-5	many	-	CASSLAKRQLQETQYF	TGTGCCAGCAGCTTAGCGAAGCGGCAGCTCCAAGAGACCCAGTACTTC
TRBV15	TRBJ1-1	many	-	CATSSGGGENTEAFF	TGTGCCACCAGCAGCGGGGGGGGCGAGAACACTGAAGCTTTCTTT
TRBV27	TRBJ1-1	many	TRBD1	CASSAAWGRGNTEAFF	TGTGCCAGCAGCGCCGCCTGGGGCAGGGGGAATACTGAAGCTTTCTTT
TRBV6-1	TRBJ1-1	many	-	CASSESSAGDTEAFF	TGTGCCAGCAGTGAATCTTCGGCAGGGGACACTGAAGCTTTCTTT
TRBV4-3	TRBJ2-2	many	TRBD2	CASSQDSGGAFGELFF	TGCGCCAGCAGCCAAGATAGCGGGGGGGCGTTCGGGGAGCTGTTTTTT
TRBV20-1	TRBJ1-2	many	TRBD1	CSASGTAAYGYTF	TGCAGTGCTTCCGGGACAGCCGCCTATGGCTACACCTTC
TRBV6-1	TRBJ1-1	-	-	CALILREGTEAFF	TGTGCATTAATTCTCAGGGAGGGAACTGAAGCTTTCTTT
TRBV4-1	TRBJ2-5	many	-	CASSQALAGETQYF	TGCGCCAGCAGCCAAGCTTTGGCGGGAGAGACCCAGTACTTC
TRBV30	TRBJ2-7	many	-	CAWSVYSEQYF	TGTGCCTGGAGTGTTTATTCGGAGCAGTACTTC
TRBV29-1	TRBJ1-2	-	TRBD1	CSVPGQGAGGYTF	TGCAGCGTGCCGGGACAGGGGGCAGGAGGCTACACCTTC
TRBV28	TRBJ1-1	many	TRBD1	CASSLITGGAFF	TGTGCCAGCAGTTTAATTACAGGGGGAGCTTTCTTT
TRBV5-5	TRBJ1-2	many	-	CASSLGGIDGYTF	TGTGCCAGCAGCTTGGGGGGGATTGATGGCTACACCTTC
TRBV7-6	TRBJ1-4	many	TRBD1	CASSRQSGTGQYGTNEKLFF	TGTGCCAGCAGCAGACAATCCGGGACAGGGCAGTATGGGACTAATGAAAAACTGTTTTTT
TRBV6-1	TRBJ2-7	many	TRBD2	CASSESGGLYEQYF	TGTGCCAGCAGTGAGAGCGGGGGGCTTTACGAGCAGTACTTC
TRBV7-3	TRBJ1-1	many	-	CASSLSHLNTEAFF	TGTGCCAGCAGCTTATCCCATCTGAACACTGAAGCTTTCTTT
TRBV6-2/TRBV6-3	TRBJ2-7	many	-	CASSRFGYEQYF	TGTGCCAGCAGCCGATTCGGCTACGAGCAGTACTTC
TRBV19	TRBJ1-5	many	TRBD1	CASSSRQGGTHQPQHF	TGTGCCAGTAGTTCAAGACAGGGGGGAACCCATCAGCCCCAGCATTTT
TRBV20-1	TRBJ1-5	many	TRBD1	CSAITDRGISQPQHF	TGCAGTGCCATCACAGACAGGGGGATCAGTCAGCCCCAGCATTTT
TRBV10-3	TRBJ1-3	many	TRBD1	CAIRDRGGNTIYF	TGTGCCATCAGGGACAGGGGTGGAAACACCATATATTTT
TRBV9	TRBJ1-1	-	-	CASTLMRDDTEAFF	TGTGCCAGCACCCTCATGAGGGATGACACTGAAGCTTTCTTT
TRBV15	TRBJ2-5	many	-	CATSRGRRQGLQETQYF	TGTGCCACCAGCAGAGGCCGGCGACAGGGACTCCAAGAGACCCAGTACTTC
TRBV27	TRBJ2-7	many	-	CASSLSRPRGYEQYF	TGTGCCAGCAGTTTATCGAGACCCCGAGGGTACGAGCAGTACTTC
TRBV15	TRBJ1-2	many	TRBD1	CATSFSTGDYSYGYTF	TGTGCCACCAGTTTTTCGACAGGGGATTATAGCTATGGCTACACCTTC
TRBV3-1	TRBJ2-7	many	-	CASSQDRGRYYEQYF	TGTGCCAGCAGCCAAGATCGGGGCCGCTACTACGAGCAGTACTTC
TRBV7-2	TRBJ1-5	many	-	CASSQSPGQPQHF	TGTGCCAGCAGCCAAAGCCCGGGTCAGCCCCAGCATTTT
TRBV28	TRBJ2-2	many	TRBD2	CASTSPGRGTGELFF	TGTGCCAGCACCAGTCCCGGGAGGGGAACCGGGGAGCTGTTTTTT
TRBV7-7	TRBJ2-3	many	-	CASSPGGSDTQYF	TGTGCTAGCAGTCCCGGGGGTTCAGATACGCAGTATTTT
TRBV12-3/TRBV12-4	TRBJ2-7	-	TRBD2	CASSLRGDEQYF	TGTGCCAGCAGTTTACGGGGGGACGAGCAGTACTTC
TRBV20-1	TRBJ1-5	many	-	CSAGSGANQPQHF	TGCAGTGCCGGGTCCGGAGCCAATCAGCCCCAGCATTTT
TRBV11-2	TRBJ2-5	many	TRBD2	CASSLVRGGQETQYF	TGTGCCAGCAGCTTAGTTCGGGGGGGGCAAGAGACCCAGTACTTC
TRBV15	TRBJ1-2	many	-	CATKGGGQAYGYTF	TGTGCCACTAAAGGGGGTGGTCAGGCATATGGCTACACCTTC
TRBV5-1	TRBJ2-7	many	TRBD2	CASRATRETAHEQYF	TGCGCCAGCAGGGCAACGCGGGAGACTGCCCACGAGCAGTACTTC
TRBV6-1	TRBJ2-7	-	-	CASSEQVSYEQYF	TGTGCCAGCAGTGAACAGGTTTCCTACGAGCAGTACTTC
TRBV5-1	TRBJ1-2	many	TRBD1	CASSPRGRHYGYTF	TGCGCCAGCAGCCCCAGGGGGCGCCACTATGGCTACACCTTC
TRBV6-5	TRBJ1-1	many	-	CASSYGQNTEAFF	TGTGCCAGCAGTTACGGGCAGAACACTGAAGCTTTCTTT